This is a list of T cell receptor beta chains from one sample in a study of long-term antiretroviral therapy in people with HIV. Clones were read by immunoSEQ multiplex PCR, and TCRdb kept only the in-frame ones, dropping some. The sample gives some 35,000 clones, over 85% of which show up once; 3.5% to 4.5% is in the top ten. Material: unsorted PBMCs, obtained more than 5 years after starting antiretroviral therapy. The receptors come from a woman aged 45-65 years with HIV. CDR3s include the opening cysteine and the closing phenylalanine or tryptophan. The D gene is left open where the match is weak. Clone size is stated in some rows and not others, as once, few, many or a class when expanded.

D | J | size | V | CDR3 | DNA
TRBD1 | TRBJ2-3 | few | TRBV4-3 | CASSLRTGETDTQYF | TGCGCCAGCAGCCTGCGGACAGGCGAAACAGATACGCAGTATTTT
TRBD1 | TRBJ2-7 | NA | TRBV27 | CASRLTGLIHEQYF | TGTGCCAGCAGATTGACAGGGCTGATCCACGAGCAGTACTTC
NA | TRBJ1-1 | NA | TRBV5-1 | CASSLVGPNTEAFF | TGCGCCAGCAGCTTGGTGGGGCCGAACACTGAAGCTTTCTTT
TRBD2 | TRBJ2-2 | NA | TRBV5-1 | CASSFGLAGNGELFF | TGCGCCAGCAGCTTCGGACTAGCGGGGAACGGGGAGCTGTTTTTT
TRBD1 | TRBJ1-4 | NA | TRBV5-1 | CASSLGTGALENEKLFF | TGCGCCAGCAGCCTCGGGACAGGGGCCCTTGAAAATGAAAAACTGTTTTTT
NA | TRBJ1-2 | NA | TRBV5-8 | CASSFTRDDYTF | TGTGCCAGCAGCTTTACCAGGGATGACTACACCTTC
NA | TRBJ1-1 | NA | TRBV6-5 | CASSYSRAQQAFF | TGTGCCAGCAGTTACTCGAGGGCCCAACAAGCTTTCTTT
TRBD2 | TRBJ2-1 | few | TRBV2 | CASSDKASGVRNEQFF | TGTGCCAGCAGTGATAAGGCCAGCGGGGTCCGCAATGAGCAGTTCTTC
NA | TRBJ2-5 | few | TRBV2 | CASSETGTQGTQYF | TGTGCCAGCAGTGAAACAGGGACCCAAGGGACCCAGTACTTC
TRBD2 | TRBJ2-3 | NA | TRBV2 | CASRAGTSADTQYF | TGTGCCAGCAGGGCCGGGACTAGCGCAGATACGCAGTATTTT
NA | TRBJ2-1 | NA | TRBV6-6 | CASTNLANNEQFF | TGTGCCAGCACCAATCTAGCAAACAATGAGCAGTTCTTC
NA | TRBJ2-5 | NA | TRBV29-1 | CSVERAASGTQYF | TGCAGCGTGGAACGGGCAGCGAGTGGGACCCAGTACTTC
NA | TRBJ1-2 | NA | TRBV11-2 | CASSLVGGAYTF | TGTGCCAGCAGCTTAGTAGGGGGGGCCTACACCTTC
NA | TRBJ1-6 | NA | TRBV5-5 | CASSLTVLHGNSPLHF | TGTGCCAGCAGCTTGACAGTTTTACATGGTAATTCACCCCTCCACTTT
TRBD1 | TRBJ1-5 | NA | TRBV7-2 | CASSLRQGDQPQHF | TGTGCCAGCAGCTTAAGGCAGGGGGATCAGCCCCAGCATTTT
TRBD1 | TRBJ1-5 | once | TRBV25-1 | CASSRQGSNQPQHF | TGTGCCAGCAGCCGACAGGGTAGCAATCAGCCCCAGCATTTT
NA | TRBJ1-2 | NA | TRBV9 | CASSTGQPSAGYTF | TGTGCCAGCAGCACAGGACAGCCAAGTGCTGGCTACACCTTC
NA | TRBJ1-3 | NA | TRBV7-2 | CASSLGHPGQKGSGNTIYF | TGTGCCAGCAGCTTAGGACACCCCGGTCAAAAAGGGTCTGGAAACACCATATATTTT
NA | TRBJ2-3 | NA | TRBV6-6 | CASGRGITDTQYF | TGTGCCAGCGGTCGGGGGATCACAGATACGCAGTATTTT
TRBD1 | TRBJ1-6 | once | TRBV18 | CASSPGTGVSPLHF | TGTGCCAGCTCACCAGGGACAGGGGTCTCACCCCTCCACTTT
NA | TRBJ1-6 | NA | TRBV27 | CASSYSAGSPLHF | TGTGCCAGCAGTTATTCGGCCGGTTCACCCCTCCACTTT
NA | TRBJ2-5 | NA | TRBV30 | CAWSAAGPETQYF | TGTGCCTGGAGTGCCGCCGGTCCGGAGACCCAGTACTTC
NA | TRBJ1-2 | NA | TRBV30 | CARGRGHGYTF | TGTGCCCGGGGCAGGGGACATGGCTACACCTTC
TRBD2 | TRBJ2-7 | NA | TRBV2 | CASSVITEGLAGELYEQYF | TGTGCCAGCAGTGTCATAACGGAGGGACTAGCGGGGGAACTATACGAGCAGTACTTC
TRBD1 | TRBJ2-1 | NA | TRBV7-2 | CASSWTGPSLNEQFF | TGTGCCAGCAGCTGGACAGGTCCGTCCTTGAATGAGCAGTTCTTC
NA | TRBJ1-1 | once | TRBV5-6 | CASSLVPGTKNTEAFF | TGTGCCAGCAGCTTGGTCCCCGGGACAAAAAACACTGAAGCTTTCTTT
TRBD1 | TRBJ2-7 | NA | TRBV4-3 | CASSQADRGAYEQYF | TGCGCCAGCAGCCAAGCCGACAGGGGGGCCTACGAGCAGTACTTC
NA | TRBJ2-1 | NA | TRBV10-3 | CAIKGDAGRSEQFF | TGTGCCATCAAAGGAGACGCCGGACGATCAGAGCAGTTCTTC
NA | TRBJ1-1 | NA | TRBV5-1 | CASSLVGTEAFF | TGCGCCAGCAGCTTGGTGGGCACTGAAGCTTTCTTT
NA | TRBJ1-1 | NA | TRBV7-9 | CASTRPGNTEAFF | TGTGCCAGCACCCGACCAGGGAACACTGAAGCTTTCTTT
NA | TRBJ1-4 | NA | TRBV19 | CASSILAVSNEKLFF | TGTGCCAGTAGTATTCTGGCAGTGTCTAATGAAAAACTGTTTTTT
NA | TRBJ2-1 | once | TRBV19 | CASSIGSLLGPLNEQFF | TGTGCCAGTAGTATAGGATCGCTCCTTGGTCCGCTCAATGAGCAGTTCTTC